Below are 17 T cell receptor beta chains sequenced from a single sample in a study of beta chain features in type 1 diabetes. Study-wide points: All four CD4+ subsets of Type 1 diabetes patients contained TCRB CDR3s that were moderately but significantly shorter.

Their recognized antigens are unknown. The isolated RNA, all of it, was reverse transcribed, so expressed TCRB transcripts were what got sequenced. TCRdb keeps only in-frame clones here, not all; method: immunoSEQ multiplex PCR. In the table there are 500,000 to 800,000 clones, roughly an eighth of which are singletons. Sequencing was performed on naive CD4+ T cells from blood. Receptors originate from a man younger than 45 with type 1 diabetes.

The chain is built from TRBV2 and TRBJ1-6; 10 bases map to TRBD1. CDR1 SNHLY and CDR2 FYNNEI come from the germline V gene. The V gene end was trimmed by 5 bases and the J gene end by 8 bases; junction bases not matched to a gene: 3. This CDR3 contains 14 residues. This CDR3 reads CASSPGTGDSPLHF. The CDR3 DNA follows: TGTGCCAGCAGTCCCGGGACAGGGGATTCACCCCTCCACTTT. The complete variable domain, with remaining parts taken from reference TRBV2 and TRBJ1-6, reads EPEVTQTPSHQVTQMGQEVILRCVPISNHLYFYWYRQILGQKVEFLVSFYNNEISEKSEIFDDQFSVERPDGSNFTLKIRSTKLEDSAMYFCASSPGTGDSPLHFGNGTRLTVT.

The chain uses TRBV19 and TRBJ2-4; the D gene could be TRBD1 or TRBD2 (5 bases each). V was shortened by 7 bases and J by 6 bases, with 28 bases between the two germline ends. There are 18 residues in the CDR3. CDR1 and CDR2 from the germline V gene are LNHDA and SQIVND (reference sequence). As DNA, the CDR3 is TGTGCCAGTACCCCCCGGTTCCTCCGAGGGGATACTGGAAACATTCAGTACTTC. Its protein product is CASTPRFLRGDTGNIQYF.

The V call is TRBV18, the J call TRBJ2-2; possible D gene TRBD1, 7 bases. Germline values: CDR1 KGHSH, CDR2 LQKENI. V shed 3 bases and J shed 3 bases, with 14 bases lying between them. CDR3 length: 16 amino acids. CDR3 region: CASSPRDSFDTGELFF. The CDR3 coding sequence is TGTGCCAGCTCACCGCGGGACAGCTTCGACACCGGGGAGCTGTTTTTT. Together with reference TRBV18 and TRBJ2-2, the CDR3 gives the full variable domain: NAGVMQNPRHLVRRRGQEARLRCSPMKGHSHVYWYRQLPEEGLKFMVYLQKENIIDESGMPKERFSAEFPKEGPSILRIQQVVRGDSAAYFCASSPRDSFDTGELFFGEGSRLTVL.

This clone was picked up a small number of times. The J gene is TRBJ1-2, the V gene TRBV7-9, with D unclear. The ends were cut back, 8 bases at V and 4 bases at J, with 8 bases in the middle. This CDR3 has 11 amino acids. The germline V gene encodes CDR1 SEHNR and CDR2 FQNEAQ (reference sequence). CDR3 protein: CASGVGYGYTF. The CDR3 DNA is TGTGCCAGCGGGGTAGGCTATGGCTACACCTTC.

In this sample, this clone turned up a few times. The chain recombines TRBV7-2 with TRBJ2-3; perhaps TRBD2 as D (5 bases). With 8 bases removed from V and 2 bases from J, the gap between germline ends came to 26 bases. Per germline, CDR1 SGHTA and CDR2 FQGNSA. CDR3 length: 18 residues. The CDR3 region is CASLGFPYRRGVTDTQYF. DNA for the CDR3: TGTGCCAGCCTAGGGTTTCCCTACCGTCGGGGAGTCACAGATACGCAGTATTTT.

This clone appeared a few times. The V and J genes are TRBV11-3 and TRBJ1-1; no reliable D call. The CDR3 covers 11 residues. Germline V gene data show CDR1 as SGHNT and CDR2 as YENEEA. Trimming pared 10 bases from V and 4 bases from J, leaving 10 bases between. The CDR3 reads CATSGGTEAFF. The CDR3 region has the DNA TGTGCCACCTCAGGAGGCACTGAAGCTTTCTTT.

This clone was detected only a few times. The genes are TRBV7-8 and TRBJ2-3; D is possibly TRBD2 (6 bases). Germline lookup yields CDR1 SGHVS and CDR2 FQNEAQ. V lost 1 base and J lost 4, with 6 bases in between. CDR3 length equals 13 residues. CDR3 region: CASSLGEADTQYF. CDR3 DNA sequence: TGTGCCAGCAGCTTAGGGGAGGCAGATACGCAGTATTTT.

CDR3 in amino acids: CSFKPVGVHEQYF. The DNA of the CDR3 is TGCAGCTTCAAACCTGTTGGGGTACACGAGCAGTACTTC. This rearrangement joins TRBV29-1 to TRBJ2-7; D is ambiguous. The ends were cut back, 8 bases at V and 5 bases at J, with 19 bases in the middle. Germline CDR1 reads SQVTM; CDR2 reads ANQGSEA. The CDR3 runs 13 residues.

The rearrangement links TRBV30 to TRBJ2-7; D may be TRBD1 (6 bases). This CDR3 region has 13 residues. The V gene lost 0 bases and the J gene lost 9 bases, with 15 bases spanning the gap. CDR1 GTSNPN and CDR2 SVGIG come from the germline V gene (reference sequence). The DNA for the CDR3 is TGTGCCTGGAGTGTACTGGGGGCGCTGGGGCAGTACTTC. Residues: CAWSVLGALGQYF.

This clone occurred once. CDR3 sequence (DNA): TGTGCCAGCAGTGAAGCGGAAGAGAACAATCAGCCCCAGCATTTT. It translates to CASSEAEENNQPQHF. The chain employs TRBV2 and TRBJ1-5; D remains ambiguous. Trimming pared 0 bases from V and 3 bases from J, leaving 9 bases between. In germline, CDR1 is SNHLY, CDR2 FYNNEI. The CDR3 contains 15 residues.

This clone was detected a few times. Other DNA sequences from this sample encode an identical CDR3 as well. The chain has TRBV7-9 and TRBJ1-5; a possible D gene is TRBD1 (5 bases). Germline CDR1 is SEHNR and CDR2 is FQNEAQ (reference sequence). V dropped 3 bases and J dropped 4 bases, with 7 bases sitting between them. The CDR3 totals 13 residues. In nucleotides, the CDR3 is TGTGCCAGCAGCTTGTGGGGGAATCAGCCCCAGCATTTT. It yields the protein CASSLWGNQPQHF. The variable domain in full, with the rest retrieved from reference TRBV7-9 and TRBJ1-5, is DTGVSQNPRHKITKRGQNVTFRCDPISEHNRLYWYRQTLGQGPEFLTYFQNEAQLEKSRLLSDRFSAERPKGSFSTLEIQRTEQGDSAMYLCASSLWGNQPQHFGDGTRLSIL.

This clone was seen only a few times. The V gene is TRBV11-2, the J gene TRBJ2-1; 7 bases map to TRBD1. Germline CDR1 reads SGHAT; CDR2 reads FQNNGV. J lost 10 bases, V lost 6 bases, and 12 bases had no gene match. The CDR3 is 14 amino acids. The CDR3 DNA sequence: TGTGCCAGCAGTTTAAACTCCAGGGGGATCGAGCAGTTCTTC. Translating it yields CASSLNSRGIEQFF.

This clone has more than one count but fewer than ten. V gene TRBV2 combines with J gene TRBJ1-2; 9 positions agree with TRBD1. Germline values: CDR1 SNHLY, CDR2 FYNNEI. The V gene end was trimmed by 4 bases and the J gene end by 6 bases; junction bases not matched to a gene: 6. CDR3 length equals 14 residues. The chain's CDR3 is CASSAPQGADGYTF. The CDR3 coding sequence is TGTGCCAGCAGTGCCCCACAGGGGGCGGATGGCTACACCTTC. Together with reference TRBV2 and TRBJ1-2, the CDR3 gives the full variable domain: EPEVTQTPSHQVTQMGQEVILRCVPISNHLYFYWYRQILGQKVEFLVSFYNNEISEKSEIFDDQFSVERPDGSNFTLKIRSTKLEDSAMYFCASSAPQGADGYTFGSGTRLTVV.

V is TRBV18 and J is TRBJ1-5, with D tentatively TRBD1 (6 bases). CDR1 KGHSH and CDR2 LQKENI come from the germline V gene. Trimming stripped 1 base from V and 0 bases from J, with 13 bases between. This CDR3 is 17 amino acids long. In DNA, the CDR3 is TGTGCCAGCTCACCACGGGGGCAGACTTATAGCAATCAGCCCCAGCATTTT. This encodes CASSPRGQTYSNQPQHF.

With respect to this clone: Other DNA sequences in this sample translate to the same CDR3. The chain combines TRBV14 with TRBJ1-4; D not resolved. The length of the CDR3 is 13 residues. V lost 4 bases, J lost 3 bases, and 6 bases lay in between. CDR1 is SGHDN, CDR2 FVKESK, per germline. The CDR3 nucleotides are TGTGCCAGCAGCCGCCAGGCTAATGAAAAACTGTTTTTT. Its translation is CASSRQANEKLFF.

This clone has more than one count but fewer than ten. The CDR3 protein is CASSSSSYNEQFF. As DNA, the CDR3 is TGTGCCAGCAGCTCAAGCTCCTACAATGAGCAGTTCTTC. The chain combines TRBV7-9 with TRBJ2-1; no reliable D call. The CDR3 runs 13 residues. V lost 4 bases and J 0 bases, leaving 4 bases between the germline ends. The V gene's germline CDR1 is SEHNR and CDR2 FQNEAQ (reference sequence).

This clone was picked up a small number of times. The V call is TRBV5-1, the J call TRBJ2-7; 13 nucleotides match TRBD2. In germline, CDR1 is SGHRS, CDR2 YFSETQ. V lost 4 bases and J lost 2; bases outside the gene matches: 9. CDR3 length: 17 residues. The CDR3 reads CASSRDWTSGGTYEQYF. DNA of the CDR3: TGCGCCAGCAGCCGCGATTGGACTAGCGGGGGCACCTACGAGCAGTACTTC. Full variable domain (remainder filled in from reference TRBV5-1 and TRBJ2-7): KAGVTQTPRYLIKTRGQQVTLSCSPISGHRSVSWYQQTPGQGLQFLFEYFSETQRNKGNFPGRFSGRQFSNSRSEMNVSTLELGDSALYLCASSRDWTSGGTYEQYFGPGTRLTVT.